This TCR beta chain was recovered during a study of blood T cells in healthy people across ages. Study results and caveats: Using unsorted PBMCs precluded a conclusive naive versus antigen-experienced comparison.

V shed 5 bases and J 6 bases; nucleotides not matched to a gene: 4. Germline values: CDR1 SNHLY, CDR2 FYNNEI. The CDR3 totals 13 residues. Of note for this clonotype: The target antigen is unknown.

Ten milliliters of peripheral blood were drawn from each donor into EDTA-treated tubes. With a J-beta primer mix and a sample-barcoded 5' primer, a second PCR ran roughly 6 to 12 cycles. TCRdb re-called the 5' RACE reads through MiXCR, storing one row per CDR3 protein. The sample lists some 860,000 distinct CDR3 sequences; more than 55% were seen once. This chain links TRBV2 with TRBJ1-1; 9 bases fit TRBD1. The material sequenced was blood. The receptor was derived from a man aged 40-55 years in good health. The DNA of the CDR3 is TGTGCCAGCAGTTCCGGGACAGGGCCTGAAGCTTTCTTT. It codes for CASSSGTGPEAFF.